This T cell receptor (beta chain) derives from a study of cytomegalovirus exposure and HLA in healthy donors. Per the germline V gene, CDR1 is SEHNR and CDR2 is FQNEAQ (reference sequence). The CDR3 runs 14 residues. V lost 4 bases to trimming and J lost 8 bases; unmatched junction nucleotides: 5. PCR involved 60 Vbeta and 13 Jbeta primers. The protocol was immunoSEQ multiplex PCR, while the TCRdb copy is restricted to in-frame clones and leaves out a portion. The profile shows around 190,000 clones, roughly 77% of them singletons. This clone has more than one count but fewer than ten. J is TRBJ1-4 and V is TRBV7-9; 9 bases fit TRBD1. The source is a woman in her forties or fifties in good health and CMV-seronegative. The sample consisted of PBMCs. The CDR3 bases are TGTGCCAGCAGCTCGACAGGGGGGAACGAAAAACTGTTTTTT. Encoded protein: CASSSTGGNEKLFF.